One sample yielded the 9 T cell receptor beta chains listed below, sequenced in a study of post-analysis software for immune sequencing data. Unique molecular identifiers were carried by the TCR beta cDNA libraries. TCRdb redid the calling of the PCR reads with MiXCR, one entry per CDR3 protein. This table holds about 160,000 distinct CDR3 sequences, around 36% found once. The material sequenced was blood, taken after autologous hematopoietic stem cell transplantation. The source of these receptors is a girl aged 10-17 years with multiple sclerosis.

On this clonotype: In this CDR3 the conserved last residue, phenylalanine or tryptophan, is missing, so a read error is likely. The V call is TRBV20-1, the J call TRBJ1-1; D possibly corresponds to TRBD1 (6 bases). The CDR3 runs 15 residues. Looked up from germline, CDR1 is DFQATT and CDR2 is SNEGSKA (reference sequence). V was clipped by 0 bases and J by 6 bases, with 17 bases between them. The CDR3 here is CSARDRGRWKSEAFV. CDR3 nucleotide sequence: TGCAGTGCTAGAGATCGGGGGCGATGGAAGTCTGAAGCTTTCGTT.

The chain recombines TRBV7-9 with TRBJ2-1, with 9 nucleotides matching TRBD1. CDR3 length: 17 amino acids. From germline, CDR1 is SEHNR and CDR2 FQNEAQ (reference sequence). V shed 5 bases and J 5 bases; nucleotides not matched to a gene: 13. The CDR3 spells CASSPLAGTGRHNEQFF. In DNA form, the CDR3 reads TGTGCCAGCAGCCCTTTAGCAGGGACAGGGAGGCACAATGAGCAGTTCTTC. The full variable domain, in which reference TRBV7-9 and TRBJ2-1 provide the parts outside the CDR3, is DTGVSQNPRHKITKRGQNVTFRCDPISEHNRLYWYRQTLGQGPEFLTYFQNEAQLEKSRLLSDRFSAERPKGSFSTLEIQRTEQGDSAMYLCASSPLAGTGRHNEQFFGPGTRLTVL.

This clonotype occurred many times. V gene TRBV5-5 combines with J gene TRBJ2-3; 7 bases line up with TRBD2. The CDR3 has 17 residues. CDR1 and CDR2 from the germline V gene are SGHKS and YYEKEE (reference sequence). J lost 0 bases, V lost 4 bases, and 11 bases had no gene match. The CDR3 protein is CASSRNALAPSTDTQYF. The CDR3, as DNA: TGTGCCAGCAGCCGAAACGCACTAGCGCCTAGCACAGATACGCAGTATTTT.

The chain uses TRBV14 and TRBJ2-3; TRBD2 matches 7 bases. Unmatched junction bases numbered 9, after V lost 4 bases and J lost 5 bases. This CDR3 region has 15 residues. Per the germline V gene, CDR1 is SGHDN and CDR2 is FVKESK. The CDR3 is CASSLVAGAKDTQYF. The CDR3 bases are TGTGCCAGCAGCCTCGTGGCGGGAGCTAAAGATACGCAGTATTTT.

The chain uses TRBV20-1 and TRBJ2-1; perhaps TRBD2 as D (6 bases). V lost 2 bases and J lost 4, with 18 bases in between. This CDR3 region has 16 residues. CDR1 and CDR2 (germline): DFQATT, SNEGSKA (reference sequence). This CDR3 reads CSARSRLDPDYNEQFF. CDR3 sequence (DNA): TGCAGTGCTAGATCACGACTAGACCCGGATTACAATGAGCAGTTCTTC.

This chain uses TRBV12-3 or TRBV12-4 with TRBJ1-4, with unresolved D. The CDR3 totals 12 residues. V was shortened by 5 bases and J by 7 bases, with 8 bases between the two germline ends. The DNA for the CDR3 is TGTGCCAGCAGTCCAGTCGCTGAAAAACTGTTTTTT. This translates into CASSPVAEKLFF.

In its sample, this clonotype was seen once. V is TRBV29-1 and J is TRBJ2-3; a weak D match, TRBD2 (6 bases). Trimming cost V 3 bases and J 3 bases, with 13 bases left between them. There are 14 residues in the CDR3. The germline gives CDR1 SQVTM, CDR2 ANQGSEA. CDR3 DNA: TGCAGCGTTGAGTCCGGCGGGACGACAGATACGCAGTATTTT. Translation gives CSVESGGTTDTQYF.

The chain links TRBV29-1 to TRBJ1-4; 9 bases are a match to TRBD1. The germline V gene has CDR1 SQVTM and CDR2 ANQGSEA. V dropped 0 bases and J dropped 14; count of bases not matched to a gene: 7. The CDR3 runs 13 residues. CDR3 DNA sequence: TGCAGCGTTGAAGATCAGGGGACAGGGTATCTGTTTTTT. Protein product: CSVEDQGTGYLFF.

This clonotype showed up many times. This rearrangement joins TRBV20-1 to TRBJ2-5; 7 nucleotides match TRBD1. Germline CDR1 is DFQATT and CDR2 is SNEGSKA (reference sequence). The CDR3 contains 13 residues. Losses at the gene ends were 6 bases for V and 6 bases for J; bases not matched to a gene: 10. Here the CDR3 reads CSANLGGAQTQYF. For the CDR3, the DNA is TGCAGTGCGAACCTAGGGGGCGCGCAGACCCAGTACTTC.